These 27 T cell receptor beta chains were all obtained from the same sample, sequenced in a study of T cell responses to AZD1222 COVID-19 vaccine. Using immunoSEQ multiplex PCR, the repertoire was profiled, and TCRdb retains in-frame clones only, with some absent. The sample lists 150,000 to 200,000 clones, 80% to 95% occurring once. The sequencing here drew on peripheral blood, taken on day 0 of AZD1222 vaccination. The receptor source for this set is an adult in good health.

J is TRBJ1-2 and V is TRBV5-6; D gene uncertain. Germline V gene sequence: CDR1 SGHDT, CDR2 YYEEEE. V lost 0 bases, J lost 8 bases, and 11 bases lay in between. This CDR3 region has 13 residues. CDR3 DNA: TGTGCCAGCAGCTTGGGTGGAGGCGGGGGCTACACCTTC. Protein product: CASSLGGGGGYTF. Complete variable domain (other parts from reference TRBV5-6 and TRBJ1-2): DAGVTQSPTHLIKTRGQQVTLRCSPKSGHDTVSWYQQALGQGPQFIFQYYEEEERQRGNFPDRFSGHQFPNYSSELNVNALLLGDSALYLCASSLGGGGGYTFGSGTRLTVV.

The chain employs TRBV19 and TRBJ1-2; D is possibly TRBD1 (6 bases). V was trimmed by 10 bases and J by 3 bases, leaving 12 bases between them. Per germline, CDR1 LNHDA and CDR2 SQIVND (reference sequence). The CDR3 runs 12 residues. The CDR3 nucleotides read TGTGCCACCTCACAGGGATACTATGGCTACACCTTC. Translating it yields CATSQGYYGYTF.

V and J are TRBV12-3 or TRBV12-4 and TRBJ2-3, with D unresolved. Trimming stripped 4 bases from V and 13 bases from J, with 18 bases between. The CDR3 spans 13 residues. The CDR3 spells CASSYNLRARKYF. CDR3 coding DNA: TGTGCCAGCAGTTATAATCTTAGGGCACGGAAGTATTTT.

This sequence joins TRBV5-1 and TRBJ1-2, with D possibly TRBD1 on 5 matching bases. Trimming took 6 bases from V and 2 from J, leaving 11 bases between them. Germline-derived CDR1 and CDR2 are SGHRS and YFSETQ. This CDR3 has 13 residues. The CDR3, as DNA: TGCGCCAGCACACTGACAGACAACTATGGCTACACCTTC. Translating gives CASTLTDNYGYTF. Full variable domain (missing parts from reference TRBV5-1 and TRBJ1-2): KAGVTQTPRYLIKTRGQQVTLSCSPISGHRSVSWYQQTPGQGLQFLFEYFSETQRNKGNFPGRFSGRQFSNSRSEMNVSTLELGDSALYLCASTLTDNYGYTFGSGTRLTVV.

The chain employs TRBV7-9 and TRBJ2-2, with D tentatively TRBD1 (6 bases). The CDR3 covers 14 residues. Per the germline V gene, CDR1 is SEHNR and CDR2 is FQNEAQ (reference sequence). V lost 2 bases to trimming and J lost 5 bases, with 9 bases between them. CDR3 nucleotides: TGTGCCAGCAGCTTAACAGGGCAAACCGGGGAGCTGTTTTTT. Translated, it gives CASSLTGQTGELFF. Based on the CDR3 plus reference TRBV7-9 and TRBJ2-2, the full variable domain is DTGVSQNPRHKITKRGQNVTFRCDPISEHNRLYWYRQTLGQGPEFLTYFQNEAQLEKSRLLSDRFSAERPKGSFSTLEIQRTEQGDSAMYLCASSLTGQTGELFFGEGSRLTVL.

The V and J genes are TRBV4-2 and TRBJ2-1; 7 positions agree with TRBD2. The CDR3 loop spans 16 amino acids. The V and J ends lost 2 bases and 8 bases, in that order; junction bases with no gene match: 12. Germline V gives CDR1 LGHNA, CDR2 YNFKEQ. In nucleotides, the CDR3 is TGTGCCAGCAGCCAATCTTCGAGCGGGGCCCTTTATGAGCAGTTCTTC. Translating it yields CASSQSSSGALYEQFF.

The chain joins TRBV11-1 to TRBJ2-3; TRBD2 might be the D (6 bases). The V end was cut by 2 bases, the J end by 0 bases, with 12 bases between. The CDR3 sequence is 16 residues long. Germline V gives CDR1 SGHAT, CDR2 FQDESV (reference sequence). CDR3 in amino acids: CASSLRAGRSTDTQYF. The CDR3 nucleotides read TGTGCCAGCAGCTTAAGGGCAGGGAGGAGCACAGATACGCAGTATTTT.

CDR3 bases: TGTGCCAGTAGTCCGACTAGCTATGAGCAGTTCTTC. Amino acids: CASSPTSYEQFF. This rearrangement joins TRBV19 to TRBJ2-1, with 7 nucleotides matching TRBD2. The CDR3 has 12 residues. Germline V gives CDR1 LNHDA, CDR2 SQIVND (reference sequence). The trim removed 5 bases at V and 8 bases at J, leaving 3 bases unmatched.

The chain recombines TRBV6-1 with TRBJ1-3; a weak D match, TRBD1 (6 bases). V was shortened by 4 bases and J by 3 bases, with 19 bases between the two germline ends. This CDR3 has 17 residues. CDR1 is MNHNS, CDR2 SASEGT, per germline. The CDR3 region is CASSGAVGGRDGNTIYF. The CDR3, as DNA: TGTGCCAGCAGTGGGGCGGTGGGGGGGCGCGATGGAAACACCATATATTTT.

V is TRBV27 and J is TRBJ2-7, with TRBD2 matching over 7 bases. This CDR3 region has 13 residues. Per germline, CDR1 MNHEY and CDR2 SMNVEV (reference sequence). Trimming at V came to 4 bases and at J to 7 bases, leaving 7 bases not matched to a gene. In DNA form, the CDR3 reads TGTGCCAGCAGTTCTCCACTAGCGAGAGAGCAGTACTTC. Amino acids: CASSSPLAREQYF.

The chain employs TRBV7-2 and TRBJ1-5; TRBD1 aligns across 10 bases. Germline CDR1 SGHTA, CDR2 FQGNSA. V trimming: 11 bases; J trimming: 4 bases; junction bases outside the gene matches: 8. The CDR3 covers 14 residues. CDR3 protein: CALGGTGENQPQHF. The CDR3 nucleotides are TGTGCCTTAGGGGGGACAGGGGAAAATCAGCCCCAGCATTTT. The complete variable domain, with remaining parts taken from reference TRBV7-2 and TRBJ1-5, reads GAGVSQSPSNKVTEKGKDVELRCDPISGHTALYWYRQSLGQGLEFLIYFQGNSAPDKSGLPSDRFSAERTGGSVSTLTIQRTQQEDSAVYLCALGGTGENQPQHFGDGTRLSIL.

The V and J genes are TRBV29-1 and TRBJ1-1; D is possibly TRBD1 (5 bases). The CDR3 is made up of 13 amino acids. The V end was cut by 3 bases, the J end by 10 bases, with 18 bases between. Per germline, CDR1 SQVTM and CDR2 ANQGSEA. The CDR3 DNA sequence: TGCAGCGTTGACCGATCGCCGGGGGATGGAGCTTTCTTT. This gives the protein CSVDRSPGDGAFF.

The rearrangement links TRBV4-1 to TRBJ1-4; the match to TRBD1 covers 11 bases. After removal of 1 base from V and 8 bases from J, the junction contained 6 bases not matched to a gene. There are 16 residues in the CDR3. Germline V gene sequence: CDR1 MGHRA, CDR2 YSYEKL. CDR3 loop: CASSQGPGQGGEKLFF. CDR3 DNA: TGCGCCAGCAGCCAAGGCCCGGGACAGGGGGGCGAAAAACTGTTTTTT.

The CDR3 DNA is TGTGCCAGCAGCTTCCTAGCTGATCAAGAGACCCAGTACTTC. Translated, it gives CASSFLADQETQYF. This chain uses TRBV7-8 with TRBJ2-5; tentatively, D is TRBD2 (5 bases). The CDR3 length is 14 residues. V was trimmed by 3 bases and J by 2 bases, leaving 10 bases between them. Germline V CDR1 and CDR2: SGHVS, FQNEAQ.

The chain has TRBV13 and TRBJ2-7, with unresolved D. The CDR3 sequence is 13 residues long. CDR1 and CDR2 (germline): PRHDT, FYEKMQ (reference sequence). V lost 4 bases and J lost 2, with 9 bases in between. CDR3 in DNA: TGTGCCAGCAGCTCCCGGATAGCCTACGAGCAGTACTTC. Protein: CASSSRIAYEQYF.

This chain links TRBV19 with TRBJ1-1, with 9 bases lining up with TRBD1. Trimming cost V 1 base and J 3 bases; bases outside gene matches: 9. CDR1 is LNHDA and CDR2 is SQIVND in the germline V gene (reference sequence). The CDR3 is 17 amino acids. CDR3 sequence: CASSIVTGGVRYTEAFF. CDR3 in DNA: TGTGCCAGTAGTATAGTTACAGGGGGCGTTAGGTACACTGAAGCTTTCTTT.

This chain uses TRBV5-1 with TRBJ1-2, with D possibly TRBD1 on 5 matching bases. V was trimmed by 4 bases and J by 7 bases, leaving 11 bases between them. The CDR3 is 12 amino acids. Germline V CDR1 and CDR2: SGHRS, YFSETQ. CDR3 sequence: CASSTQGSGYTF. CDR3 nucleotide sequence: TGCGCCAGCAGCACCCAGGGCTCTGGCTACACCTTC. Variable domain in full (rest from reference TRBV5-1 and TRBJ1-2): KAGVTQTPRYLIKTRGQQVTLSCSPISGHRSVSWYQQTPGQGLQFLFEYFSETQRNKGNFPGRFSGRQFSNSRSEMNVSTLELGDSALYLCASSTQGSGYTFGSGTRLTVV.

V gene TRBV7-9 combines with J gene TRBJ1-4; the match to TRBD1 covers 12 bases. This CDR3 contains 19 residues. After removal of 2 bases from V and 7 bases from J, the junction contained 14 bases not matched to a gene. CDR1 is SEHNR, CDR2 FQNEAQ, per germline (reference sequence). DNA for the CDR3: TGTGCCAGCAGCTTACCTTTCGGGACAGGGGGCGCAGAGGGTGAAAAACTGTTTTTT. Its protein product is CASSLPFGTGGAEGEKLFF.

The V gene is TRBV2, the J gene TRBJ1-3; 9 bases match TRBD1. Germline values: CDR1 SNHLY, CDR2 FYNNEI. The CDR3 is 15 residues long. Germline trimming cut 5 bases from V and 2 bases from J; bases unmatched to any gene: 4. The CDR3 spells CASSSTGGTGNTIYF. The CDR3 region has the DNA TGTGCCAGCAGTTCTACAGGGGGCACTGGAAACACCATATATTTT.

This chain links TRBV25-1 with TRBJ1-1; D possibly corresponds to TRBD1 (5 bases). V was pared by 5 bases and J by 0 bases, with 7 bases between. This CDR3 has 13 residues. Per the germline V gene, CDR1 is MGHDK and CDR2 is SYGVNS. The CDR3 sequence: CASSSDMNTEAFF. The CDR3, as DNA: TGTGCCAGCAGTTCGGACATGAACACTGAAGCTTTCTTT.

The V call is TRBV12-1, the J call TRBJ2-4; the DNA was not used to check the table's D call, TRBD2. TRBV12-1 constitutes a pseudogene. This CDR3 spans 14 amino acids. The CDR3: CASRRLAIKNIQYF. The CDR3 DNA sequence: TGTGCCAGCCGTCGACTAGCGATCAAAAACATTCAGTACTTC.

The CDR3 loop reads CASTAKVANYEQYF. Here the CDR3 DNA reads TGTGCCAGCACCGCAAAGGTAGCCAACTACGAGCAGTACTTC. The chain couples TRBV6-5 to TRBJ2-7; D ambiguous. CDR3 length equals 14 residues. From germline, CDR1 is MNHEY and CDR2 SVGAGI. The V end lost 7 bases, the J end lost 3 bases, and 16 bases lay between the germline ends.

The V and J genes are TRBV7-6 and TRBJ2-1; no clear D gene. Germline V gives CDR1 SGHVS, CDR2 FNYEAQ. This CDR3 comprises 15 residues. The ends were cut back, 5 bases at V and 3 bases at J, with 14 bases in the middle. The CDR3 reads CASSLDWVGYNEQFF. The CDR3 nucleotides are TGTGCCAGCAGCCTCGACTGGGTGGGCTACAATGAGCAGTTCTTC.

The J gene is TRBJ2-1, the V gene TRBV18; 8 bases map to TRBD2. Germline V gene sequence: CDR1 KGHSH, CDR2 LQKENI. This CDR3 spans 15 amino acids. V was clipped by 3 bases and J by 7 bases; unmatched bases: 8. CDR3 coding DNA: TGTGCCAGCTCACCCCAGCGGGGGACCGGGAATGAGCAGTTCTTC. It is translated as CASSPQRGTGNEQFF.

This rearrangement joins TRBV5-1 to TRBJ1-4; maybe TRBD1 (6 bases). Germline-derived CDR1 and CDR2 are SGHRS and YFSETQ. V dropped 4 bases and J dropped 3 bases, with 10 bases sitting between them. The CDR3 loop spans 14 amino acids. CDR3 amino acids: CASSAAGANEKLFF. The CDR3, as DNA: TGCGCCAGCAGCGCGGCAGGGGCTAATGAAAAACTGTTTTTT.

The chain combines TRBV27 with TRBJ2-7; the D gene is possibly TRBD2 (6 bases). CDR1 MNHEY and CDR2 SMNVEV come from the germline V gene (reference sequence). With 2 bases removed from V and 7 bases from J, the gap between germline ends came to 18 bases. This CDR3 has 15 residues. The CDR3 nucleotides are TGTGCCAGCAGTTTACCGACCCCACTGGGGGGTGAGCAGTACTTC. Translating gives CASSLPTPLGGEQYF.

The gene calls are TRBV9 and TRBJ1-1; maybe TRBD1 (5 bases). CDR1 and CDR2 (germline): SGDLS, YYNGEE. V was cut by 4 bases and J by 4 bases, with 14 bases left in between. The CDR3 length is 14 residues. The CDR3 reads CASSFSGTGTEAFF. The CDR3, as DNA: TGTGCCAGCAGCTTCAGTGGGACTGGCACTGAAGCTTTCTTT. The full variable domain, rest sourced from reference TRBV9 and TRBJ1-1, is DSGVTQTPKHLITATGQRVTLRCSPRSGDLSVYWYQQSLDQGLQFLIQYYNGEERAKGNILERFSAQQFPDLHSELNLSSLELGDSALYFCASSFSGTGTEAFFGQGTRLTVV.